The 14 T cell receptor beta chains presented below share a single source sample, sequenced in a study of identifying expanded T cells in peripheral blood (dated by TCRdb to between 2018 and 2021). Library preparation was by the immunoSEQ multiplex PCR assay. TCRdb limited this immuneACCESS table to in-frame rearrangements with V and J called. A share of clones is missing; checked studies link under half to unresolved V genes, and the rest is unexplained. This sample holds around 100,000 clones; 85% to 90% were observed only once. The top ten clonotypes cover less than 20% of the sample. Sequenced material: blood. The receptor set was obtained from a person aged 18-69 years in good health.

This rearrangement joins TRBV11-2 to TRBJ1-2; the match to TRBD1 covers 7 bases. V gave up 3 bases and J gave up 3 bases; unmatched junction bases: 1. The CDR3 runs to 13 residues. Germline V gene sequence: CDR1 SGHAT, CDR2 FQNNGV. As DNA, the CDR3 is TGTGCCAGCAGCTTTACAGGGGACTATGGCTACACCTTC. Translated: CASSFTGDYGYTF.

The chain links TRBV19 to TRBJ2-7, with a tentative D call TRBD1 (6 bases). This CDR3 spans 15 amino acids. V gave up 3 bases and J gave up 5 bases, with 17 bases separating them. Germline V gene lookup returns CDR1 LNHDA and CDR2 SQIVND (reference sequence). Written as DNA, the CDR3 is TGTGCCAGTAGTATCATGGGACACATAAACGACGAGCAGTACTTC. Amino acids: CASSIMGHINDEQYF.

The genes are TRBV14 and TRBJ2-5; D call uncertain. The end of the DNA aligns better with TRBJ2-7, so the J call may be wrong. Germline lookup yields CDR1 SGHDN and CDR2 FVKESK. The CDR3 is 15 amino acids. The CDR3 sequence is CASSQDPESSYEQYF. The DNA for the CDR3 is TGTGCCAGCAGCCAAGATCCTGAGAGCTCCTACGAGCAGTACTTC.

This chain connects TRBV2 to TRBJ1-5; D might be TRBD1 (6 bases). The V end was cut by 3 bases, the J end by 7 bases, with 10 bases between. This CDR3 is built from 13 residues. Germline values: CDR1 SNHLY, CDR2 FYNNEI. CDR3 in amino acids: CASSDEGGQPQHF. In DNA form, the CDR3 reads TGTGCCAGCAGTGACGAGGGGGGACAGCCCCAGCATTTT.

This chain's CDR3 is CASSLWGIAGNTIYF. The CDR3 DNA sequence: TGTGCCAGCAGCTTGTGGGGCATCGCCGGAAACACCATATATTTT. J is TRBJ1-3 and V is TRBV5-4, with a possible D match to TRBD1 (5 bases). Germline CDR1 SGHNT, CDR2 YYREEE (reference sequence). This CDR3 contains 15 residues. With 1 base removed from V and 4 bases from J, the gap between germline ends came to 12 bases.

J is TRBJ2-7 and V is TRBV6-1; possibly TRBD1 for D (6 bases). Germline CDR1 MNHNS, CDR2 SASEGT. The V gene lost 1 base and the J gene lost 3 bases, with 7 bases spanning the gap. This CDR3 has 13 amino acids. The CDR3 here is CASSEDRVYEQYF. CDR3 nucleotides: TGTGCCAGCAGTGAAGACAGGGTCTACGAGCAGTACTTC.

This rearrangement joins TRBV18 to TRBJ2-6; weak D call: TRBD2 (5 bases). The V gene lost 1 base and the J gene lost 1 base, with 14 bases spanning the gap. The CDR3 runs 18 residues. The germline V gene has CDR1 KGHSH and CDR2 LQKENI. The CDR3 DNA is TGTGCCAGCTCACCACGGGTCAGTGACTATTCTGGGGCCAACGTCCTGACTTTC. Protein: CASSPRVSDYSGANVLTF.

CDR3 coding DNA: TGTGCCAGCAGCTTGCAGGGTGTATGGGAAAAACTGTTTTTT. Protein sequence: CASSLQGVWEKLFF. This chain links TRBV5-6 with TRBJ1-4; weak D call: TRBD1 (5 bases). The V gene's germline CDR1 is SGHDT and CDR2 YYEEEE. The V end was cut by 1 base, the J end by 8 bases, with 12 bases between. The CDR3 is 14 amino acids.

The chain couples TRBV4-3 to TRBJ2-1; tentative D call: TRBD1 (6 bases). V dropped 4 bases and J dropped 0 bases, with 10 bases sitting between them. The CDR3 runs to 15 residues. Germline V gives CDR1 LGHNA, CDR2 YSLEER. Written as DNA, the CDR3 is TGCGCCAGCAGCCCGACAGGAAACTCCTACAATGAGCAGTTCTTC. The encoded protein is CASSPTGNSYNEQFF.

The J gene is TRBJ2-5, the V gene TRBV5-1; weak D call: TRBD2 (6 bases). Germline CDR1 reads SGHRS; CDR2 reads YFSETQ. V was clipped by 5 bases and J by 0 bases, with 11 bases between them. The CDR3 is made up of 14 amino acids. This CDR3 is CASRRGGDQETQYF. The DNA for the CDR3 is TGCGCCAGCAGACGGGGCGGGGACCAAGAGACCCAGTACTTC.

The rearrangement joins TRBV7-9 to TRBJ2-7, with D possibly TRBD1 on 6 matching bases. The V gene lost 4 bases and the J gene lost 0 bases, with 13 bases spanning the gap. This CDR3 has 15 residues. CDR1 is SEHNR and CDR2 is FQNEAQ in the germline V gene (reference sequence). The CDR3 spells CASSSTGYFSYEQYF. In DNA form, the CDR3 reads TGTGCCAGCAGCTCAACAGGGTACTTCTCCTACGAGCAGTACTTC. The variable domain in full, with the rest retrieved from reference TRBV7-9 and TRBJ2-7, is DTGVSQNPRHKITKRGQNVTFRCDPISEHNRLYWYRQTLGQGPEFLTYFQNEAQLEKSRLLSDRFSAERPKGSFSTLEIQRTEQGDSAMYLCASSSTGYFSYEQYFGPGTRLTVT.

This chain connects TRBV5-1 to TRBJ2-2; D is perhaps TRBD1 or TRBD2 (5 bases each). The CDR3 length is 15 residues. The germline gives CDR1 SGHRS, CDR2 YFSETQ. V was clipped by 2 bases and J by 3 bases, with 11 bases between them. This CDR3 reads CASSLIGADTGELFF. CDR3 nucleotide sequence: TGCGCCAGCAGCTTAATCGGGGCGGACACCGGGGAGCTGTTTTTT.

The chain joins TRBV7-8 to TRBJ2-7; 12 bases line up with TRBD2. CDR3 size: 16 residues. Germline loops: CDR1 SGHVS, CDR2 FQNEAQ. The junction had 9 bases not matched to a gene; V was cut back by 4 bases and J by 5 bases. CDR3: CASSSLAGGLFNEQYF. The CDR3 DNA reads TGTGCCAGCAGCTCACTAGCGGGGGGCCTTTTTAACGAGCAGTACTTC. Based on the CDR3 plus reference TRBV7-8 and TRBJ2-7, the full variable domain is GAGVSQSPRYKVAKRGQDVALRCDPISGHVSLFWYQQALGQGPEFLTYFQNEAQLDKSGLPSDRFFAERPEGSVSTLKIQRTQQEDSAVYLCASSSLAGGLFNEQYFGPGTRLTVT.

The rearrangement joins TRBV19 to TRBJ2-1; 8 nucleotides align to TRBD2. CDR1 LNHDA and CDR2 SQIVND come from the germline V gene (reference sequence). The CDR3 sequence is 15 residues long. Trimming cost V 2 bases and J 5 bases; bases outside gene matches: 5. The CDR3 coding sequence is TGTGCCAGTAGTATATTGCTAGCGGGCCACAATGAGCAGTTCTTC. It codes for CASSILLAGHNEQFF. Full variable domain (outside the CDR3, taken from reference TRBV19 and TRBJ2-1): DGGITQSPKYLFRKEGQNVTLSCEQNLNHDAMYWYRQDPGQGLRLIYYSQIVNDFQKGDIAEGYSVSREKKESFPLTVTSAQKNPTAFYLCASSILLAGHNEQFFGPGTRLTVL.